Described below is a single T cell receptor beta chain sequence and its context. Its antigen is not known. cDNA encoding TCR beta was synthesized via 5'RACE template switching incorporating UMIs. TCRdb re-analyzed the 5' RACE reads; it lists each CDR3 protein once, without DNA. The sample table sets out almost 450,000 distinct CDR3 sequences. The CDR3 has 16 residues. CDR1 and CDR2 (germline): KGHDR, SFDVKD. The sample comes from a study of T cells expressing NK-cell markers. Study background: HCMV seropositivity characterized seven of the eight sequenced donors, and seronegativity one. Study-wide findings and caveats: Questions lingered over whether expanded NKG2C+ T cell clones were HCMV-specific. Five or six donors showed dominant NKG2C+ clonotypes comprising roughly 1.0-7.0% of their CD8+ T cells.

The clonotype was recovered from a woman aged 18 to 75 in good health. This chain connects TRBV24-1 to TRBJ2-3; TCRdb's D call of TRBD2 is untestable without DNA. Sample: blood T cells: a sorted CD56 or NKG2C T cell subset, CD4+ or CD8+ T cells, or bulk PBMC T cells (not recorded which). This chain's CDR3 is CATSDWTRSDTDTQYF.